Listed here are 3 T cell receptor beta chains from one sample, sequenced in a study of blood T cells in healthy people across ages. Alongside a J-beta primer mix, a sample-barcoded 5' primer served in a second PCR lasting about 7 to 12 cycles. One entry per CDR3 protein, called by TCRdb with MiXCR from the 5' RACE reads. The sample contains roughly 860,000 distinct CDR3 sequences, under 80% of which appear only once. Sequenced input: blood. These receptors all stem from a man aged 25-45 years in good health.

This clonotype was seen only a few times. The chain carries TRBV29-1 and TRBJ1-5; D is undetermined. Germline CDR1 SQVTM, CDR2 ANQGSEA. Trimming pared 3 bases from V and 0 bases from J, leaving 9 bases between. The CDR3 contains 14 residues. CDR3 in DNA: TGCAGCGTTGATGACGGGGTTAGCAATCAGCCCCAGCATTTT. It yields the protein CSVDDGVSNQPQHF.

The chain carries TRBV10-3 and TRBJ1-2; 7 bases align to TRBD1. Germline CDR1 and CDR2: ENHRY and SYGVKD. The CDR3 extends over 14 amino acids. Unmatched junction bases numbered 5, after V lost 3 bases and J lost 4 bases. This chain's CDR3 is CAISESGTAYGYTF. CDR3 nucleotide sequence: TGTGCCATCAGTGAATCCGGGACAGCCTATGGCTACACCTTC.

The CDR3 spells CASSLQETGQPQHF. In DNA form, the CDR3 reads TGTGCCAGCAGTTTACAAGAAACCGGTCAGCCCCAGCATTTT. V usage is TRBV12-3 or TRBV12-4 and J usage is TRBJ1-5; D unclear. V dropped 2 bases and J dropped 6 bases, with 11 bases sitting between them. The CDR3 has 14 amino acids.